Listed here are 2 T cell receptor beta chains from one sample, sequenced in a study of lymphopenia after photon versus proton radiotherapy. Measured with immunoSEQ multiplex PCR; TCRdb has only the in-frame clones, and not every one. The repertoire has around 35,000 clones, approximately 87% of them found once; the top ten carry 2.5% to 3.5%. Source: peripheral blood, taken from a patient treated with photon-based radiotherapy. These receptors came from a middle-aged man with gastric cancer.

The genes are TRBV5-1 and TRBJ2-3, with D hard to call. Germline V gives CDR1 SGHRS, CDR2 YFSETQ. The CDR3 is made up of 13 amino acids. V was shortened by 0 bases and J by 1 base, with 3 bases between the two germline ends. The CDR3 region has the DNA TGCGCCAGCAGCTTGGGCGGCACAGATACGCAGTATTTT. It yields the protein CASSLGGTDTQYF.

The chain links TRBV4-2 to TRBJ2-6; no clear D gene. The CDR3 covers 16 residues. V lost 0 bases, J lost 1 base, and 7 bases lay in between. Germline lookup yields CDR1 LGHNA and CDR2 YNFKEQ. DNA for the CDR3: TGTGCCAGCAGCCAAGATCAAGCTTCTGGGGCCAACGTCCTGACTTTC. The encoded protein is CASSQDQASGANVLTF.